This TCR beta chain stems from a study of blood T cell repertoires in COVID-19. Study-level background: Samples taken during acute and convalescent COVID-19 were collected in the United States, Italy and Spain. PBMCs, B-cell-depleted T cells, or T cells were the source of the cDNA or gDNA that made up the material.

Study processing details: Nucleated cell number was recorded as an estimate derived from reference gene primer amplification. Libraries were prepared by immunoSEQ multiplex PCR; TCRdb keeps only in-frame clonotypes and omits some of them. That table gives V, J and clone size, and the DNA gave D and trimming. Of about 290,000 clones in the sample, approximately 91% were seen once. The V and J ends lost 3 bases and 3 bases respectively, with 7 bases between them. Germline CDR1 reads SEHNR; CDR2 reads FQNEAQ (reference sequence). This CDR3 region has 13 residues. The TCR comes from a woman between 40 and 50 years old who had recovered from COVID-19. Sequences were obtained from peripheral blood. This chain links TRBV7-9 with TRBJ2-3; a possible D gene is TRBD2 (5 bases). The CDR3 spells CASSFPGTDTQYF. CDR3 nucleotide sequence: TGTGCCAGCAGCTTCCCGGGAACAGATACGCAGTATTTT.